This T cell receptor beta chain was identified in a study of response to subunit inactivated influenza vaccine. Regarding the study as a whole: Every seasonal influenza vaccination brings in few new T cells, the authors suggested.

This clonotype was observed a handful of times. Antigen unknown. In TCRdb, the RT-PCR reads were re-called with MiXCR into one record per CDR3 protein. The sample consists of about 530,000 distinct CDR3 sequences, under 15% of them appearing once. The germline V gene has CDR1 MNHEY and CDR2 SVGEGT. The CDR3 is 14 residues long. Deletions cut 4 bases from V and 5 bases from J, with 11 bases between. The chain joins TRBV6-2 or TRBV6-3 to TRBJ2-2; D ambiguous. This receptor was taken from a man aged 50 or older who received an inactivated influenza vaccine. Sequencing was performed on PBMCs from blood, taken roughly 6 weeks after vaccination. The CDR3 loop reads CASSFSLVTGELFF. For the CDR3, the DNA is TGTGCCAGCAGTTTTTCCCTAGTGACCGGGGAGCTGTTTTTT.